This T cell receptor (beta chain) was documented in a study of T-cell reconstitution after alpha-beta-depleted transplantation in children. Researchers prepared the TCRbeta library using unique molecular identifiers, the study reports. From the PCR reads, TCRdb called clonotypes with MiXCR, one entry per CDR3 protein. Of fewer than 120,000 distinct CDR3 sequences listed, under 13% are singletons. This CDR3 is 16 amino acids long. Germline assignment: CDR1 SGHTA and CDR2 FQGNSA. V gave up 1 base and J gave up 0 bases, with 10 bases separating them. The rearrangement uses TRBV7-2 and TRBJ1-5; possibly TRBD1 for D (5 bases). The clonotype originates from a human donor who donated a stem cell graft to a child with acute lymphoblastic leukemia. This material consisted of PBMCs from the stem cell graft donor, taken from the stem cell graft. CDR3 amino acids: CASSLGGTISNQPQHF. As DNA, the CDR3 is TGTGCCAGCAGCTTAGGGGGGACCATTAGCAATCAGCCCCAGCATTTT.